A selection of T cell receptor beta chains follows, all from one sample in a study of human T cells and chemical hapten exposure. TCRdb re-called the RACE reads through MiXCR, storing one row per CDR3 protein. The sample has approximately 60,000 distinct CDR3 sequences; approximately 10% are singletons. Sequencing was performed on whole blood, taken in connection with sensitization to the hapten diphenylcyclopropenone (DPC). Receptor source: a man aged 35 to 55 with alopecia areata. Some clones in this sample may be carry-over from other donors' samples. Each CDR3 is given with its conserved first and last residue. Each record gives: D gene, J gene, V gene, CDR3 length, clone size, CDR3 protein, CDR3 DNA. The D gene is left open where the match is weak. Rows may omit the clone size; those that give it use once, few, many or a size class.

d_call: NA
j_call: TRBJ2-7
v_call: TRBV7-9
cdr3_length: 14
clone_size: few
cdr3_aa: CASSLKAGTYEQYF
cdr3_nt: TGTGCCAGCAGCTTAAAAGCGGGCACCTACGAGCAGTACTTC

d_call: TRBD2
j_call: TRBJ2-2
v_call: TRBV2
cdr3_length: 19
clone_size: NA
cdr3_aa: CASSEERTSGSLNTGELFF
cdr3_nt: TGTGCCAGCAGTGAAGAGAGGACTAGCGGGAGTTTAAACACCGGGGAGCTGTTTTTT

d_call: NA
j_call: TRBJ1-1
v_call: TRBV18
cdr3_length: 12
clone_size: few
cdr3_aa: CATHATNTEAFF
cdr3_nt: TGTGCCACCCACGCCACGAACACTGAAGCTTTCTTT

d_call: NA
j_call: TRBJ2-7
v_call: TRBV6-5
cdr3_length: 14
clone_size: many
cdr3_aa: CASSIQGKPYEQYF
cdr3_nt: TGTGCCAGCAGTATACAGGGAAAGCCCTACGAGCAGTACTTC

d_call: NA
j_call: TRBJ2-7
v_call: TRBV5-1
cdr3_length: 13
clone_size: many
cdr3_aa: CASSLGFSYEQYF
cdr3_nt: TGCGCCAGCAGCTTGGGGTTTTCCTACGAGCAGTACTTC

d_call: NA
j_call: TRBJ2-2
v_call: TRBV7-9
cdr3_length: 12
clone_size: many
cdr3_aa: CASSTNTGELFF
cdr3_nt: TGTGCCAGCAGCACGAACACCGGGGAGCTGTTTTTT

d_call: TRBD2
j_call: TRBJ2-3
v_call: TRBV6-1
cdr3_length: 15
clone_size: few
cdr3_aa: CASQREPTSTDTQYF
cdr3_nt: TGTGCCAGCCAGCGGGAGCCCACTAGCACAGATACGCAGTATTTT

d_call: NA
j_call: TRBJ2-7
v_call: TRBV6-2/TRBV6-3
cdr3_length: 14
clone_size: few
cdr3_aa: CASSKAGFSYEQYF
cdr3_nt: TGTGCCAGCAGTAAAGCGGGTTTCTCCTACGAGCAGTACTTC

d_call: NA
j_call: TRBJ2-7
v_call: TRBV10-2
cdr3_length: 14
clone_size: many
cdr3_aa: CASSPQRTWGEQYF
cdr3_nt: TGCGCCAGCAGCCCCCAGCGGACGTGGGGCGAGCAGTACTTC

d_call: NA
j_call: TRBJ2-1
v_call: TRBV2
cdr3_length: 12
clone_size: NA
cdr3_aa: CASEVAFNEQFF
cdr3_nt: TGTGCCAGCGAAGTAGCGTTCAATGAGCAGTTCTTC

d_call: TRBD2
j_call: TRBJ2-7
v_call: TRBV11-2
cdr3_length: 16
clone_size: many
cdr3_aa: CASSLVSGLAGDEQYF
cdr3_nt: TGTGCCAGCAGCTTAGTTTCGGGACTAGCGGGAGACGAGCAGTACTTC

d_call: NA
j_call: TRBJ1-2
v_call: TRBV10-2
cdr3_length: 13
clone_size: NA
cdr3_aa: CATTTGGNYGYTF
cdr3_nt: TGCGCCACTACCACCGGGGGAAACTATGGCTACACCTTC

d_call: NA
j_call: TRBJ2-1
v_call: TRBV5-4
cdr3_length: 14
clone_size: NA
cdr3_aa: CASSLGGLEPWGFF
cdr3_nt: TGTGCCAGCAGCTTGGGCGGGCTTGAGCCGTGGGGGTTCTTC

d_call: NA
j_call: TRBJ1-4
v_call: TRBV20-1
cdr3_length: 13
clone_size: NA
cdr3_aa: CSASRANREKLFF
cdr3_nt: TGCAGTGCTAGTAGGGCGAATCGTGAAAAACTGTTTTTT

d_call: NA
j_call: TRBJ1-4
v_call: TRBV29-1
cdr3_length: 11
clone_size: NA
cdr3_aa: CSVERGEKLFF
cdr3_nt: TGCAGCGTTGAAAGGGGTGAAAAACTGTTTTTT

d_call: TRBD2
j_call: TRBJ2-2
v_call: TRBV7-8
cdr3_length: 16
clone_size: many
cdr3_aa: CASSPGGAGGRGELFF
cdr3_nt: TGTGCCAGCAGCCCCGGAGGAGCGGGAGGGCGCGGGGAGCTGTTTTTT